This T cell receptor (beta chain) was identified during a study of spatial heterogeneity in lung cancer. Each CDR3 protein gets one entry after TCRdb re-called the 5' RACE reads with MiXCR. The data contain fewer than 40,000 distinct CDR3 sequences, around 7.5% of them singletons. The CDR3 contains 19 residues. CDR1 is SGHTA and CDR2 is FQGNSA in the germline V gene. Between the trimmed V and J ends, which lost 5 bases and 0 bases, there was a span of 20 bases. Time point denoted: sample taken at primary tumor resection. Samples came from roughly 72 TRACERx patients with untreated early-stage lung cancer. Whole RNA was taken from tumor, nontumor lung or frozen PBMC; it was then sequenced unsorted.

The chain links TRBV7-2 to TRBJ2-6; D tentatively reads TRBD1 or TRBD2 (5 bases each). This specimen consisted of PBMCs, obtained at surgery. This sequence originates from a male donor with early-stage non-small cell lung cancer. CDR3 bases: TGTGCCAGCAGCGCACGGGACGTCGGAGGTGGCTCTGGGGCCAACGTCCTGACTTTC. It is translated as CASSARDVGGGSGANVLTF.